The clone carrying this T cell receptor (beta chain) was seen once. The CDR3 runs to 15 residues. Trimming cost V 1 base and J 2 bases, with 13 bases left between them. CDR1 and CDR2 (germline): SGHTS, YDEGEE. This sample stems from a study of blood T cell repertoires in COVID-19. As for the study in general: Some COVID-19 samples were acute and others convalescent; all came from the United States, Italy and Spain.

The table came from immunoSEQ multiplex PCR; TCRdb's copy has only in-frame clones and leaves some out. Found here are some 300,000 clones, 80% to 90% of them singletons; the top ten hold 6% to 8%. The sample was peripheral blood. The genes are TRBV5-8 and TRBJ2-7; D might be TRBD2 (6 bases). The clonotype was recovered from a woman aged 45-60 years with COVID-19, enrolled during active disease. CDR3 nucleotides: TGTGCCAGCAGCTTGCGGAGGGGACGTACCTACGAGCAGTACTTC. Residues: CASSLRRGRTYEQYF.